The 23 T cell receptor beta chains listed next were all sequenced from one sample in a study of cytomegalovirus exposure and HLA in healthy donors. With 60 Vbeta and 13 Jbeta primers, the PCR was carried out. Assay used: immunoSEQ multiplex PCR; TCRdb lists only in-frame clones, some missing. In the table there are about 120,000 clones, approximately 78% of which are singletons. The sample taken for sequencing was PBMCs. The receptors derive from a young woman in good health and CMV-seropositive.

The chain carries TRBV10-3 and TRBJ2-7, with 9 bases aligning to TRBD1. The CDR3 consists of 14 residues. Germline V gene data show CDR1 as ENHRY and CDR2 as SYGVKD. J gave up 5 bases and V 5 bases, and 7 bases lay outside the gene matches. CDR3 amino acids: CAISKADRGHEQYF. The CDR3 DNA reads as TGTGCCATCAGTAAAGCGGACAGGGGACACGAGCAGTACTTC.

The V and J genes are TRBV19 and TRBJ1-2; tentative D call: TRBD1 (6 bases). In germline, CDR1 is LNHDA, CDR2 SQIVND (reference sequence). V lost 7 bases and J lost 6, with 18 bases in between. The CDR3 runs to 14 residues. The chain's CDR3 is CASTLFTGRDGYTF. DNA for the CDR3: TGTGCCAGTACCCTATTTACAGGGAGGGATGGCTACACCTTC.

The V and J genes are TRBV5-6 and TRBJ1-3, with 7 bases fitting TRBD1. CDR1 is SGHDT, CDR2 YYEEEE, per germline. J gave up 4 bases and V 4 bases, and 11 bases lay outside the gene matches. This CDR3 has 16 amino acids. Here the CDR3 DNA reads TGTGCCAGCAGCGGCCGGTCACAGGGGTGGGGAAACACCATATATTTT. It codes for CASSGRSQGWGNTIYF.

The V call is TRBV28, the J call TRBJ1-2; D gene unclear. The CDR3 has 12 residues. Per the germline V gene, CDR1 is MDHEN and CDR2 is SYDVKM. V dropped 1 base and J dropped 7 bases, with 7 bases sitting between them. In nucleotides, the CDR3 is TGTGCCAGCAGTTTATATGGAGGTGGCTACACCTTC. The encoded protein is CASSLYGGGYTF.

Remarks on this clone: The junction and the germline gene differ at one end; a read error may be behind it. This chain links TRBV5-4 with TRBJ2-4, with 10 bases lining up with TRBD1. The CDR3 contains 13 residues. In germline, CDR1 is SGHNT, CDR2 YYREEE (reference sequence). Here the CDR3 reads CASSLADRGREHF. The CDR3 bases are TGTGCCAGCAGCTTGGCCGACAGGGGGCGCGAACACTTC.

The V gene is TRBV15, the J gene TRBJ1-4, with D perhaps TRBD1 (6 bases). CDR3 size: 17 residues. Looked up from germline, CDR1 is LNHNV and CDR2 is YYDKDF (reference sequence). The V end was cut by 0 bases, the J end by 6 bases, with 17 bases between. The CDR3 sequence is CATSRDGAGRGYEKLFF. The CDR3 bases are TGTGCCACCAGCAGAGATGGAGCAGGCAGGGGTTATGAAAAACTGTTTTTT.

In its sample, this clone was seen a few times. The J gene is TRBJ2-1, the V gene TRBV7-3, with 10 bases fitting TRBD2. The CDR3 spans 16 residues. Germline CDR1 SGHTA, CDR2 FQGTGA. Unmatched junction bases numbered 3, after V lost 0 bases and J lost 4 bases. The CDR3 sequence is CASSLTASGGYNEQFF. Written as DNA, the CDR3 is TGTGCCAGCAGCTTAACGGCTAGCGGGGGATACAATGAGCAGTTCTTC.

The chain has TRBV2 and TRBJ2-2, with 8 bases lining up with TRBD1. CDR1 SNHLY and CDR2 FYNNEI come from the germline V gene. Trimming cost V 5 bases and J 0 bases; bases outside gene matches: 5. The CDR3 consists of 16 residues. CDR3 sequence reads: CASSWQGAANTGELFF. CDR3 nucleotide sequence: TGTGCCAGCAGTTGGCAGGGGGCAGCGAACACCGGGGAGCTGTTTTTT.

The rearrangement uses TRBV27 and TRBJ2-1, with D possibly being TRBD1 (6 bases). This CDR3 region has 14 residues. Per germline, CDR1 MNHEY and CDR2 SMNVEV (reference sequence). The V gene lost 4 bases and the J gene lost 9 bases, with 16 bases spanning the gap. Written as DNA, the CDR3 is TGTGCCAGCAGTTCGCCAGACAGGCCTGGTGAGCAGTTCTTC. Amino acid sequence: CASSSPDRPGEQFF.

This clone was seen only a few times. The gene calls are TRBV5-5 and TRBJ2-5; D is possibly TRBD2 (5 bases). Germline CDR1 is SGHKS and CDR2 is YYEKEE (reference sequence). This CDR3 comprises 14 residues. V gave up 6 bases and J gave up 1 base, with 13 bases separating them. Here the CDR3 DNA reads TGTGCCAGCACCCCGAGGGCGGTCCAAGAGACCCAGTACTTC. The encoded protein is CASTPRAVQETQYF.

V and J are TRBV19 and TRBJ1-1, with 9 bases matching TRBD1. Germline CDR1 LNHDA, CDR2 SQIVND (reference sequence). This CDR3 has 17 amino acids. With V trimmed by 0 bases and J by 1 base, 6 bases remained unmatched. The CDR3 coding sequence is TGTGCCAGTAGTATAGAGCGGGACAGGGCATGGAACACTGAAGCTTTCTTT. It yields the protein CASSIERDRAWNTEAFF.

DNA of the CDR3: TGTGCCAGCAGTCCCGACGGAGGAATTAACTATGGCTACACCTTC. As protein: CASSPDGGINYGYTF. The chain recombines TRBV6-5 with TRBJ1-2; the D is unclear. Deletions cut 5 bases from V and 1 base from J, with 14 bases between. The CDR3 covers 15 residues. Germline loops: CDR1 MNHEY, CDR2 SVGAGI.

The V call is TRBV6-6, the J call TRBJ2-7, with a tentative D call TRBD2 (6 bases). There are 14 residues in the CDR3. Deletions cut 4 bases from V and 4 bases from J, with 14 bases between. CDR1 MNHNY and CDR2 SVGAGI come from the germline V gene (reference sequence). This chain's CDR3 is CASSLLGGAYEQYF. The DNA of the CDR3 is TGTGCCAGCAGTTTACTTGGAGGGGCGTACGAGCAGTACTTC.

The chain couples TRBV7-9 to TRBJ1-5; 11 bases map to TRBD1. Germline V lookup: CDR1 SEHNR, CDR2 FQNEAQ (reference sequence). The CDR3 is made up of 19 amino acids. V trimming: 5 bases; J trimming: 0 bases; junction bases outside the gene matches: 12. The CDR3 sequence: CASSLRDGTGGYSNQPQHF. The CDR3 nucleotides are TGTGCCAGCAGCCTGAGGGACGGGACAGGGGGGTATAGCAATCAGCCCCAGCATTTT.

The V gene is TRBV28, the J gene TRBJ1-6; D remains unclear. CDR1 MDHEN and CDR2 SYDVKM come from the germline V gene. V was clipped by 3 bases and J by 5 bases, with 8 bases between them. The CDR3 length is 14 residues. For the CDR3, the DNA is TGTGCCAGCAGTTTCTGGGAGGATAATTCACCCCTCCACTTT. Amino acid sequence: CASSFWEDNSPLHF.

Remarks on this clone: Other DNA variants within this sample encode the same CDR3. This chain links TRBV6-5 with TRBJ1-4; 12 nucleotides match TRBD1. CDR3 length: 15 residues. The V gene's germline CDR1 is MNHEY and CDR2 SVGAGI. Trimming took 0 bases from V and 8 from J; bases not matched to a gene: 1. This CDR3 is CASSYSGTGGEKLFF. The CDR3 coding sequence is TGTGCCAGCAGTTACTCCGGGACAGGGGGCGAAAAACTGTTTTTT.

The rearrangement joins TRBV28 to TRBJ2-5; perhaps TRBD1 as D (6 bases). The length of the CDR3 is 13 residues. The V end was cut by 7 bases, the J end by 6 bases, with 15 bases between. Germline CDR1 MDHEN, CDR2 SYDVKM. Here the CDR3 reads CASTPTGLQTQYF. The CDR3 DNA reads TGTGCCAGCACCCCGACAGGACTGCAGACCCAGTACTTC.

This clone appeared a few times. The rearrangement joins TRBV6-1 to TRBJ2-1, with a possible D match to TRBD1 (6 bases). V was trimmed by 6 bases and J by 8 bases, leaving 14 bases between them. The CDR3 is 13 amino acids. Germline-derived CDR1 and CDR2 are MNHNS and SASEGT. The CDR3 bases are TGTGCCAGCAGGGACAGCCCGATCCATGAGCAGTTCTTC. This encodes CASRDSPIHEQFF.

This chain joins TRBV9 and TRBJ2-1; 12 nucleotides agree with TRBD2. This CDR3 is built from 16 residues. Germline V gene sequence: CDR1 SGDLS, CDR2 YYNGEE. The junction had 7 bases not matched to a gene; V was cut back by 3 bases and J by 6 bases. CDR3 region: CASSAAPGLAGNEQFF. The DNA of the CDR3 is TGTGCCAGCAGCGCAGCGCCGGGACTAGCGGGCAATGAGCAGTTCTTC.

The V and J genes are TRBV5-1 and TRBJ2-7, with D unclear. Per germline, CDR1 SGHRS and CDR2 YFSETQ. CDR3 length: 16 amino acids. Between the trimmed V and J ends, which lost 0 bases and 2 bases, there was a span of 15 bases. CDR3: CASSLDKIQQPYEQYF. The CDR3 coding sequence is TGCGCCAGCAGCTTGGACAAAATACAGCAACCCTACGAGCAGTACTTC.

This clone was found a few times. This sequence joins TRBV19 and TRBJ2-3; D perhaps matches TRBD2 (7 bases). The length of the CDR3 is 18 residues. Trimming removed 4 bases from V and 1 base from J, with 21 bases in between. The germline V gene has CDR1 LNHDA and CDR2 SQIVND (reference sequence). The CDR3 spells CASSTQKGGDGGTDTQYF. The CDR3 DNA sequence: TGTGCCAGTAGTACCCAAAAGGGGGGGGACGGAGGCACAGATACGCAGTATTTT.

This rearrangement joins TRBV5-4 to TRBJ1-1; 7 bases align to TRBD1. The CDR3 has 14 amino acids. Trimming cost V 3 bases and J 3 bases; bases outside gene matches: 5. CDR1 and CDR2 from the germline V gene are SGHNT and YYREEE (reference sequence). CDR3 amino acids: CASSWGQRDTEAFF. CDR3 coding DNA: TGTGCCAGCAGCTGGGGACAGAGGGACACTGAAGCTTTCTTT.

This clone was detected once. V usage is TRBV29-1 and J usage is TRBJ2-7; weak D call: TRBD2 (5 bases). In germline, CDR1 is SQVTM, CDR2 ANQGSEA. CDR3 length: 14 amino acids. V lost 6 bases and J lost 2, with 17 bases in between. The CDR3 region has the DNA TGCAGCGTATGTGTGTCGGGGAAGGCCTACGAGCAGTACTTC. Translation: CSVCVSGKAYEQYF.